Below, 5 T cell receptor beta chains from the same sample are listed, as sequenced in a study of molecular identifiers for immune sequencing clone quantification. A single record per CDR3 protein comes from TCRdb applying MiXCR to the PCR reads. The table lists 100,000 or so distinct CDR3 sequences, around 33% of them singletons. The sequenced sample was naive CD8+ T cells from blood, with Jurkat cell RNA spiked in. Specified subset: FACS-sorted CD8+CD4-CCR7+CD45RA+ naive T cells. These receptors were taken from a human donor in good health. Some libraries in this study had Jurkat cell RNA spiked in.

This chain links TRBV12-3 or TRBV12-4 with TRBJ2-4; 16 nucleotides agree with TRBD2. J lost 8 bases, V lost 5 bases, and 12 bases had no gene match. The CDR3 has 18 amino acids. This CDR3 is CASSPPGLAGGPRDIQYF. The CDR3 bases are TGTGCCAGCAGTCCACCGGGACTAGCGGGAGGGCCGAGGGACATTCAGTACTTC.

On this clonotype itself: A read error may explain this, as a much larger clone is one base away. As the CDR3 is not closed by the conserved phenylalanine or tryptophan, this likely results from a read error. The CDR3, as DNA: TGCAGTGCTAGATGGGGCATCACTGAAGCTTTCTAT. Translated: CSARWGITEAFY. This sequence joins TRBV20-1 and TRBJ1-1, with D possibly matching TRBD1 (5 bases). The CDR3 consists of 12 residues. Trimming stripped 2 bases from V and 4 bases from J, with 8 bases between. Germline values: CDR1 DFQATT, CDR2 SNEGSKA (reference sequence).

This clonotype turned up a few times. The genes are TRBV29-1 and TRBJ2-1, with 7 bases matching TRBD2. Trimming cost V 8 bases and J 5 bases; bases outside gene matches: 27. CDR1 SQVTM and CDR2 ANQGSEA come from the germline V gene. The CDR3 sequence is 19 residues long. CDR3 sequence: CSPHNPSGPIIDFHNEQFF. In DNA form, the CDR3 reads TGCAGCCCCCACAATCCTAGCGGTCCCATAATCGATTTCCACAATGAGCAGTTCTTC.

This chain connects TRBV7-9 to TRBJ2-3, with 12 bases fitting TRBD2. The germline gives CDR1 SEHNR, CDR2 FQNEAQ (reference sequence). Trimming took 1 base from V and 2 from J; bases not matched to a gene: 7. The CDR3 is made up of 18 amino acids. CDR3 bases: TGTGCCAGCAGCTTAGATTCTAGCGGGAGGGCTGTCACAGATACGCAGTATTTT. Protein: CASSLDSSGRAVTDTQYF.

The V call is TRBV12-3 or TRBV12-4, the J call TRBJ2-7; the match to TRBD1 covers 8 bases. The CDR3 contains 14 residues. J gave up 7 bases and V 4 bases, and 9 bases lay outside the gene matches. CDR3 protein: CASSWDRTAREQYF. Written as DNA, the CDR3 is TGTGCCAGCAGTTGGGACAGGACCGCTCGGGAGCAGTACTTC.